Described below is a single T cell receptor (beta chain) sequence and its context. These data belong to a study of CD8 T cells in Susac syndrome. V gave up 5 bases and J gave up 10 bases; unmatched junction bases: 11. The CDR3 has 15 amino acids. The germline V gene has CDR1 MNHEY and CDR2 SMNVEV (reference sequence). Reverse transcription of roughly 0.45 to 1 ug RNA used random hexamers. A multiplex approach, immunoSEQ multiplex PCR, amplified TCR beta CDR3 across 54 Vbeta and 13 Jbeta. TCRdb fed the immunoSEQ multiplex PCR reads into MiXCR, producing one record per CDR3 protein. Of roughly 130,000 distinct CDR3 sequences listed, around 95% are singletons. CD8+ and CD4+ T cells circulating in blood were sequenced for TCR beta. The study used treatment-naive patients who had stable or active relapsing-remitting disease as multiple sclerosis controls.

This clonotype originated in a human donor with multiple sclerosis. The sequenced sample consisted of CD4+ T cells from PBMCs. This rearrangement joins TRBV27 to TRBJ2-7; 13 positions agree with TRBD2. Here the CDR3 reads CASSGVRLAGGVQYF. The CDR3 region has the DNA TGTGCCAGCAGTGGGGTCCGACTAGCGGGAGGCGTTCAGTACTTC.